What follows are 29 T cell receptor beta chains derived from one specimen sequenced in a study of T cell responses to AZD1222 COVID-19 vaccine. Measured with immunoSEQ multiplex PCR; TCRdb has only the in-frame clones, and not every one. The profile shows 130,000 or so clones, 80% to 90% of them singletons. Source: peripheral blood, taken 28 days after the second AZD1222 dose. The receptors were gathered from an adult who received the AZD1222 COVID-19 vaccine.

The rearrangement joins TRBV9 to TRBJ1-4, with D possibly TRBD1 on 6 matching bases. V lost 3 bases and J 11 bases, leaving 14 bases between the germline ends. In germline, CDR1 is SGDLS, CDR2 YYNGEE. The CDR3 covers 13 residues. CDR3 in amino acids: CASSEPGGEKLFF. The CDR3, as DNA: TGTGCCAGCAGCGAGCCTGGGGGCGAGAAACTGTTTTTT.

The chain links TRBV19 to TRBJ1-1, with D uncertain. V was trimmed by 3 bases and J by 1 base, leaving 6 bases between them. Germline V gene lookup returns CDR1 LNHDA and CDR2 SQIVND (reference sequence). The CDR3 sequence is 13 residues long. The CDR3 DNA is TGTGCCAGTAGTATCGGGCCGAACACTGAAGCTTTCTTT. Amino acid sequence: CASSIGPNTEAFF.

This chain uses TRBV12-3 or TRBV12-4 with TRBJ2-2; no firm D call. The CDR3 spans 11 residues. V was cut by 3 bases and J by 7 bases, with 3 bases left in between. The CDR3 is CASSFGGELFF. CDR3 bases: TGTGCCAGCAGTTTCGGCGGGGAGCTGTTTTTT.

This chain connects TRBV5-6 to TRBJ2-3; 9 nucleotides match TRBD2. V shed 3 bases, J shed 5 bases, and the junction held 10 bases outside the gene matches. Per germline, CDR1 SGHDT and CDR2 YYEEEE. The CDR3 sequence is 16 residues long. The CDR3 region is CASSSLIERGEDTQYF. The DNA of the CDR3 is TGTGCCAGCAGCTCCCTAATAGAGCGGGGGGAAGATACGCAGTATTTT.

The rearrangement links TRBV29-1 to TRBJ1-2, with a weak D call TRBD1 (5 bases). The CDR3 is made up of 13 amino acids. The germline V gene has CDR1 SQVTM and CDR2 ANQGSEA. Trimming stripped 4 bases from V and 4 bases from J, with 13 bases between. The CDR3 nucleotides read TGCAGCGTTGGCGGAGGGGAGGGCTATGGCTACACCTTC. This translates into CSVGGGEGYGYTF.

The chain carries TRBV19 and TRBJ2-5, with D possibly matching TRBD1 (8 bases). The CDR3 spans 16 residues. The V and J ends lost 4 bases and 2 bases respectively, with 17 bases between them. Germline CDR1 is LNHDA and CDR2 is SQIVND (reference sequence). The CDR3 loop is CASSTYRGGRQETQYF. In DNA, the CDR3 is TGTGCCAGTAGTACATACAGGGGGGGACGGCAAGAGACCCAGTACTTC.

The genes are TRBV18 and TRBJ1-5; D may be TRBD1 (6 bases). This CDR3 spans 16 amino acids. V was trimmed by 3 bases and J by 7 bases, leaving 19 bases between them. Germline V gives CDR1 KGHSH, CDR2 LQKENI. The CDR3 nucleotides are TGTGCCAGCTCACCCGCCGGACAGTCCCATGGACAGCCCCAGCATTTT. It codes for CASSPAGQSHGQPQHF.

The chain joins TRBV11-2 to TRBJ1-5; D uncertain. Germline V gene sequence: CDR1 SGHAT, CDR2 FQNNGV. This CDR3 spans 14 amino acids. V was pared by 5 bases and J by 0 bases, with 8 bases between. CDR3 sequence: CASSPGYSNQPQHF. CDR3 nucleotide sequence: TGTGCCAGCAGCCCCGGATATAGCAATCAGCCCCAGCATTTT.

The V and J genes are TRBV9 and TRBJ2-1, with a weak D call TRBD2 (6 bases). This CDR3 region has 16 residues. CDR1 and CDR2 (germline): SGDLS, YYNGEE. V was cut by 0 bases and J by 5 bases, with 15 bases left in between. Here the CDR3 DNA reads TGTGCCAGCAGCGTAGTTGTCGGGGGAACCGACAATGAGCAGTTCTTC. This codes for CASSVVVGGTDNEQFF.

The chain employs TRBV2 and TRBJ1-2; weak D call: TRBD1 (5 bases). Germline V gene lookup returns CDR1 SNHLY and CDR2 FYNNEI. The CDR3 runs to 13 residues. The V end lost 4 bases, the J end lost 8 bases, and 14 bases lay between the germline ends. The CDR3 sequence is CASSGRPGRGYTF. Here the CDR3 DNA reads TGTGCCAGCAGTGGTCGGCCAGGGAGAGGCTACACCTTC.

The chain employs TRBV28 and TRBJ1-2, with D possibly TRBD1 on 5 matching bases. Germline CDR1 reads MDHEN; CDR2 reads SYDVKM. The CDR3 consists of 15 residues. V was shortened by 7 bases and J by 1 base, with 16 bases between the two germline ends. In DNA, the CDR3 is TGTGCCAGCACCCTTGGGGCGGCCGTTAACTATGGCTACACCTTC. Translating it yields CASTLGAAVNYGYTF.

This clone was counted between two and nine times. V gene TRBV27 combines with J gene TRBJ2-7, with TRBD2 as a possible D gene (6 bases). The CDR3 is made up of 13 amino acids. V gave up 2 bases and J gave up 2 bases, with 7 bases separating them. Germline V gives CDR1 MNHEY, CDR2 SMNVEV (reference sequence). The CDR3 sequence is CASSLGGTYEQYF. CDR3 coding DNA: TGTGCCAGCAGTTTAGGGGGGACCTACGAGCAGTACTTC.

This clone was counted a single time. The chain carries TRBV20-1 and TRBJ2-1; TRBD2 might be the D (6 bases). The CDR3 sequence is 14 residues long. CDR1 is DFQATT, CDR2 SNEGSKA, per germline (reference sequence). V shed 3 bases and J shed 2 bases, with 11 bases lying between them. The CDR3 sequence is CSASPRETYNEQFF. In DNA form, the CDR3 reads TGCAGTGCTAGTCCGCGGGAAACCTACAATGAGCAGTTCTTC.

CDR3 sequence (DNA): TGTGCCAGCAGCTTAGCTGCGCGGGGCTACACCTTC. Its protein is CASSLAARGYTF. This chain links TRBV7-9 with TRBJ1-2; D gene unclear. Trimming took off 0 bases at V and 8 bases at J, with 7 bases between the two ends. Per germline, CDR1 SEHNR and CDR2 FQNEAQ (reference sequence). This CDR3 is 12 amino acids long.

Comments on this clone: A read error may produce the germline difference seen at one junction end. The chain combines TRBV12-3 or TRBV12-4 with TRBJ2-5, with D possibly TRBD2 on 6 matching bases. CDR3 size: 12 residues. As DNA, the CDR3 is TGTGCCAGCAGTCTAGCGTCGGAGACCCAGTACTTC. Protein product: CASSLASETQYF.

The chain is built from TRBV15 and TRBJ2-5; no definite D call. Germline CDR1 and CDR2: LNHNV and YYDKDF (reference sequence). The ends were cut back, 0 bases at V and 2 bases at J, with 7 bases in the middle. This CDR3 is 14 amino acids long. DNA for the CDR3: TGTGCCACCAGCAGAGAAGGGTATCAAGAGACCCAGTACTTC. Protein: CATSREGYQETQYF.

This sequence joins TRBV30 and TRBJ2-7; 7 nucleotides match TRBD1. Trimming removed 3 bases from V and 8 bases from J; junction bases left unmatched: 10. CDR1 and CDR2 from the germline V gene are GTSNPN and SVGIG (reference sequence). This CDR3 has 13 amino acids. Here the CDR3 DNA reads TGTGCCTGGAGCGAAGGACAGGTAAAAAAGCAGTACTTC. As protein: CAWSEGQVKKQYF.

The chain couples TRBV18 to TRBJ2-1; D is unresolved. V shed 1 base and J shed 5 bases, with 12 bases lying between them. The germline V gene has CDR1 KGHSH and CDR2 LQKENI. The CDR3 covers 15 residues. CDR3 sequence reads: CASSPQDLRDNEQFF. CDR3 in DNA: TGTGCCAGCTCACCACAGGACCTACGGGACAATGAGCAGTTCTTC. Together with reference TRBV18 and TRBJ2-1, the CDR3 gives the full variable domain: NAGVMQNPRHLVRRRGQEARLRCSPMKGHSHVYWYRQLPEEGLKFMVYLQKENIIDESGMPKERFSAEFPKEGPSILRIQQVVRGDSAAYFCASSPQDLRDNEQFFGPGTRLTVL.

The rearrangement uses TRBV7-2 and TRBJ1-3; D perhaps matches TRBD1 (5 bases). CDR1 SGHTA and CDR2 FQGNSA come from the germline V gene. The CDR3 runs 17 residues. Trimming shortened V by 3 bases and J by 4 bases, and 19 bases separated the two germline ends. CDR3: CASSFTGGGEGGNTIYF. The CDR3 nucleotides are TGTGCCAGCAGCTTTACGGGCGGGGGTGAGGGGGGAAACACCATATATTTT.

This clone was recorded only once. This sequence joins TRBV6-5 and TRBJ1-3; D perhaps matches TRBD1 (6 bases). The CDR3 runs to 15 residues. Trimming cost V 5 bases and J 4 bases, with 15 bases left between them. Germline CDR1 is MNHEY and CDR2 is SVGAGI. In DNA form, the CDR3 reads TGTGCCAGCAGTCGAGGTTCAGGGGACGGAAACACCATATATTTT. This codes for CASSRGSGDGNTIYF.

The chain's CDR3 is CASSGQRNTEAFF. CDR3 DNA sequence: TGCGCCAGCAGTGGACAGAGGAACACTGAAGCTTTCTTT. V usage is TRBV10-1 and J usage is TRBJ1-1, with D possibly being TRBD1 (5 bases). The CDR3 totals 13 residues. CDR1 is WNHNN, CDR2 SYGVQD, per germline (reference sequence). The V and J ends lost 4 bases and 1 base respectively, with 7 bases between them.

The V and J genes are TRBV4-3 and TRBJ1-1; TRBD1 is a possible D gene (6 bases). Germline CDR1 is LGHNA and CDR2 is YSLEER. There are 14 residues in the CDR3. V dropped 6 bases and J dropped 4 bases, with 15 bases sitting between them. The chain's CDR3 is CASSPQGRGTEAFF. CDR3 coding DNA: TGCGCCAGCAGTCCACAGGGACGCGGCACTGAAGCTTTCTTT.

The CDR3 DNA reads TGTGCCAGCAGTCCCAGGGGGCTTGACTATGGCTACACCTTC. Its protein is CASSPRGLDYGYTF. The rearrangement links TRBV3-1 (or the pseudogene TRBV3-2) to TRBJ1-2; TRBD1 matches at 8 bases. J was trimmed by 3 bases and V by 6 bases; bases with no gene match: 6. The CDR3 consists of 14 residues. Germline-derived CDR1 and CDR2 are LGHDT and YNNKEL (reference sequence).

The rearrangement links TRBV18 to TRBJ1-6, with a tentative D call TRBD1 (5 bases). CDR1 KGHSH and CDR2 LQKENI come from the germline V gene. The CDR3 has 13 amino acids. Trimming took 2 bases from V and 11 from J, leaving 10 bases between them. The CDR3: CASSPDPGPPLHF. The CDR3 nucleotides read TGTGCCAGCTCACCAGATCCGGGGCCACCCCTCCACTTT.

V is TRBV30 and J is TRBJ2-7; tentatively, D is TRBD1 (6 bases). Trimming removed 8 bases from V and 5 bases from J, with 13 bases in between. The germline CDR1 and CDR2 sequences are GTSNPN and SVGIG (reference sequence). The CDR3 spans 11 residues. The CDR3 protein is CASGQSDEQYF. CDR3 in DNA: TGTGCCAGTGGACAGTCGGACGAGCAGTACTTC.

V gene TRBV7-6 combines with J gene TRBJ2-7, with TRBD2 identical over 8 bases. In germline, CDR1 is SGHVS, CDR2 FNYEAQ. V shed 11 bases, J shed 2 bases, and the junction held 8 bases outside the gene matches. The CDR3 totals 13 residues. The CDR3 coding sequence is TGTGCCGGACCGGCGGGGGGAACCTACGAGCAGTACTTC. This encodes CAGPAGGTYEQYF.

The genes are TRBV12-3 or TRBV12-4 and TRBJ2-7; TRBD2 aligns across 7 bases. The CDR3 spans 13 residues. The ends lost 0 bases at V and 9 bases at J; junction bases unmatched: 5. The CDR3 reads CASSLATLAWQYF. In DNA, the CDR3 is TGTGCCAGCAGTTTAGCGACACTAGCGTGGCAGTACTTC.

The gene calls are TRBV2 and TRBJ2-5; either TRBD1 or TRBD2 may supply D (5 bases each). V was shortened by 6 bases and J by 5 bases, with 31 bases between the two germline ends. The CDR3 runs 19 residues. CDR1 is SNHLY and CDR2 is FYNNEI in the germline V gene. CDR3 loop: CASSSPGPDLRPFWETQYF. Written as DNA, the CDR3 is TGTGCCAGCAGCTCGCCGGGACCGGACCTTAGGCCCTTCTGGGAGACCCAGTACTTC.

A word on this clone: Other DNA variants within this sample encode the same CDR3. The V gene is TRBV7-9, the J gene TRBJ1-2; D gene unclear. The CDR3 contains 14 residues. The V end lost 1 base, the J end lost 3 bases, and 9 bases lay between the germline ends. Per germline, CDR1 SEHNR and CDR2 FQNEAQ (reference sequence). CDR3 sequence (DNA): TGTGCCAGCAGCTTAGTAGGAGGGTACTATGGCTACACCTTC. Protein sequence: CASSLVGGYYGYTF.